The 5 T cell receptor beta chains below were found in one sample sequenced in a study of T cell responses to AZD1222 COVID-19 vaccine. The table came from immunoSEQ multiplex PCR; TCRdb's copy has only in-frame clones and leaves some out. The data show about 180,000 clones, with 70% to 90% seen just once and approximately 7.7% held by the top ten. Sample: peripheral blood, taken on day 0 of AZD1222 vaccination. These receptors all come from an adult in good health.

This clone was recorded once. This rearrangement joins TRBV5-5 to TRBJ1-2; possible D gene TRBD1, 5 bases. Per germline, CDR1 SGHKS and CDR2 YYEKEE (reference sequence). V lost 4 bases, J lost 0 bases, and 13 bases lay in between. The CDR3 contains 15 residues. Written as DNA, the CDR3 is TGTGCCAGCAGCACCACGGGACGGTCTAACTATGGCTACACCTTC. Translation gives CASSTTGRSNYGYTF.

The chain uses TRBV12-3 or TRBV12-4 and TRBJ1-2; D is unclear. The CDR3 consists of 13 residues. V was clipped by 5 bases and J by 4 bases, with 11 bases between them. The CDR3 DNA is TGTGCCAGCAGTCGCGGGAGAACCTATGGCTACACCTTC. It translates to CASSRGRTYGYTF.

This clone was observed once. This chain uses TRBV30 with TRBJ1-1; a possible D gene is TRBD1 (5 bases). In germline, CDR1 is GTSNPN, CDR2 SVGIG (reference sequence). The CDR3 runs to 15 residues. V was cut by 3 bases and J by 1 base, with 15 bases left in between. The DNA for the CDR3 is TGTGCCTGGAGGGTTCCGGGACGGAGGAACACTGAAGCTTTCTTT. Translation gives CAWRVPGRRNTEAFF. The entire variable domain, with the rest obtained from reference TRBV30 and TRBJ1-1, is as follows: SQTIHQWPATLVQPVGSPLSLECTVEGTSNPNLYWYRQAAGRGLQLLFYSVGIGQISSEVPQNLSASRPQDRQFILSSKKLLLSDSGFYLCAWRVPGRRNTEAFFGQGTRLTVV.

The chain recombines TRBV7-6 with TRBJ2-4; 10 bases match TRBD2. This CDR3 is built from 17 residues. In germline, CDR1 is SGHVS, CDR2 FNYEAQ. Trimming at V came to 5 bases and at J to 4 bases, leaving 11 bases not matched to a gene. CDR3 amino acids: CASSPRVAGGSKNIQYF. DNA of the CDR3: TGTGCCAGCAGCCCACGGGTAGCGGGGGGCTCGAAAAACATTCAGTACTTC.

The chain recombines TRBV6-6 with TRBJ1-5, with D unclear. The V end lost 2 bases, the J end lost 3 bases, and 14 bases lay between the germline ends. Germline values: CDR1 MNHNY, CDR2 SVGAGI (reference sequence). This CDR3 comprises 16 residues. In DNA form, the CDR3 reads TGTGCCAGCAGTTACACTGCAATGAACTCCAATCAGCCCCAGCATTTT. Translated: CASSYTAMNSNQPQHF.